Presented here are 30 T cell receptor beta chains from one specimen sequenced in a study of T cell repertoires in cytomegalovirus infection. No antigen has been identified for these receptors. Via MiXCR, TCRdb re-called the reads, giving one row per CDR3 protein. The data hold about 770,000 distinct CDR3 sequences, with around 29% observed a single time. The specimen was cultured CD8+ T cells from PBMCs, collected from culture after CMV antigen stimulation. The source of these receptors is a human donor in good health (CMV status not recorded). Some clones in this sample may be carry-over from other donors' samples.

This clonotype was counted between two and nine times. A junction boundary mismatches the germline segment, possibly from a read error. The V and J genes are TRBV7-7 and TRBJ2-2; TRBD2 is a possible D gene (7 bases). There are 15 residues in the CDR3. CDR1 SSHAT and CDR2 FNYEAQ come from the germline V gene (reference sequence). The CDR3 sequence is CASTPRGASTGELFF. CDR3 sequence (DNA): TGTGCTAGCACCCCCCGGGGGGCCTCCACCGGGGAGCTGTTTTTT. Full variable domain (remainder filled in from reference TRBV7-7 and TRBJ2-2): GAGVSQSPRYKVTKRGQDVTLRCDPISSHATLYWYQQALGQGPEFLTYFNYEAQPDKSGLPSDRFSAERPEGSISTLTIQRTEQRDSAMYRCASTPRGASTGELFFGEGSRLTVL.

Note on this clonotype: One end of the junction fails to match germline, which may point to a read error. The chain is built from TRBV18 and TRBJ2-6; TRBD1 matches 8 bases. The CDR3 is made up of 18 amino acids. Germline CDR1 is KGHSH and CDR2 is LQKENI. The CDR3: CASSPSDRGYAGANVLTF. Written as DNA, the CDR3 is TGTGCCAGCTCACCCTCAGACAGGGGATACGCTGGGGCCAACGTCCTGACATTC.

This clonotype was counted at least ten times. The chain employs TRBV7-8 and TRBJ1-1; tentatively, D is TRBD1 (5 bases). CDR1 is SGHVS and CDR2 is FQNEAQ in the germline V gene. Trimming stripped 4 bases from V and 3 bases from J, with 15 bases between. This CDR3 region has 15 residues. The CDR3 region is CASSYRGRSDTEAFF. The CDR3 DNA sequence: TGTGCCAGCAGCTATCGGGGCCGTAGCGACACTGAAGCTTTCTTT.

This sequence joins TRBV28 and TRBJ2-7; 10 nucleotides match TRBD1. This CDR3 is 15 amino acids long. CDR1 and CDR2 (germline): MDHEN, SYDVKM. The V and J ends lost 6 bases and 4 bases, in that order; junction bases with no gene match: 9. The CDR3 spells CASSFRDRGNYEQYF. The CDR3 nucleotides are TGTGCCAGCAGCTTTCGGGACAGGGGAAATTACGAGCAGTACTTC.

The chain links TRBV10-3 to TRBJ1-2; D not certain. Germline values: CDR1 ENHRY, CDR2 SYGVKD. The CDR3 extends over 14 amino acids. Between the trimmed V and J ends, which lost 3 bases and 4 bases, there was a span of 12 bases. The DNA for the CDR3 is TGTGCCATCAGTGAACAGAAAACCGTCTATGGCTACACCTTC. This sequence encodes CAISEQKTVYGYTF.

This clonotype was recorded many times. The CDR3 DNA reads TGTGCCAGCAGCTTGGTCACGGGAGTTACTGAAGCTTTCTTT. Protein product: CASSLVTGVTEAFF. V and J are TRBV5-6 and TRBJ1-1; D is ambiguous. The CDR3 runs to 14 residues. The germline V gene has CDR1 SGHDT and CDR2 YYEEEE. Trimming removed 0 bases from V and 5 bases from J, with 11 bases in between.

This clonotype was counted many times. The chain joins TRBV7-9 to TRBJ1-1; D is uncertain. The CDR3 runs 16 residues. Trimming took off 7 bases at V and 1 base at J, with 19 bases between the two ends. The germline V gene has CDR1 SEHNR and CDR2 FQNEAQ (reference sequence). CDR3: CASTEGLPPRNTEAFF. The CDR3 DNA reads TGTGCCAGCACCGAGGGTCTCCCTCCGAGGAACACTGAAGCTTTCTTT.

This chain links TRBV6-1 with TRBJ2-5; the match to TRBD1 covers 9 bases. V was pared by 6 bases and J by 5 bases, with 13 bases of the junction left unmatched. The CDR3 runs 16 residues. The germline V gene has CDR1 MNHNS and CDR2 SASEGT. CDR3 residues: CASRDRDRDPWETQYF. CDR3 sequence (DNA): TGTGCCAGCAGGGACCGGGACAGGGACCCGTGGGAGACCCAGTACTTC.

This clonotype has just a few counts. The CDR3 DNA reads as TGTGCCAGCAGCCCCTGGGACAGGGTAACAGATACGCAGTATTTT. It encodes CASSPWDRVTDTQYF. The rearrangement uses TRBV5-5 and TRBJ2-3; 9 nucleotides match TRBD1. This CDR3 has 15 amino acids. V trimming: 4 bases; J trimming: 3 bases; junction bases outside the gene matches: 6. Germline values: CDR1 SGHKS, CDR2 YYEKEE (reference sequence). Based on the CDR3 plus reference TRBV5-5 and TRBJ2-3, the full variable domain is DAGVTQSPTHLIKTRGQQVTLRCSPISGHKSVSWYQQVLGQGPQFIFQYYEKEERGRGNFPDRFSARQFPNYSSELNVNALLLGDSALYLCASSPWDRVTDTQYFGPGTRLTVL.

This clonotype was seen many times. V is TRBV7-6 and J is TRBJ2-1, with TRBD1 identical over 8 bases. The germline V gene has CDR1 SGHVS and CDR2 FNYEAQ. Unmatched junction bases numbered 6, after V lost 3 bases and J lost 8 bases. CDR3 size: 14 residues. CDR3 in amino acids: CASSLTGARDEQFF. The DNA for the CDR3 is TGTGCCAGCAGCTTGACAGGGGCGCGGGATGAGCAGTTCTTC.

This sequence joins TRBV4-1 and TRBJ2-7; D might be TRBD2 (6 bases). V was clipped by 1 base and J by 3 bases, with 7 bases between them. The CDR3 totals 13 residues. Germline CDR1 and CDR2: MGHRA and YSYEKL. CDR3 sequence: CASSQGTNYEQYV. The CDR3 region has the DNA TGCGCCAGCAGCCAAGGGACTAACTACGAGCAGTACGTC.

The chain carries TRBV7-2 and TRBJ1-6; maybe TRBD1 (6 bases). CDR3 size: 14 residues. Germline V gives CDR1 SGHTA, CDR2 FQGNSA. V lost 6 bases, J lost 11 bases, and 17 bases lay in between. The CDR3 spells CASRAGGDNPPLHF. Here the CDR3 DNA reads TGTGCCAGCAGGGCTGGTGGGGACAATCCACCCCTCCACTTT.

V usage is TRBV29-1 and J usage is TRBJ1-1, with 9 positions matching TRBD1. The ends lost 7 bases at V and 4 bases at J; junction bases unmatched: 7. The CDR3 contains 13 residues. CDR1 is SQVTM, CDR2 ANQGSEA, per germline. This chain's CDR3 is CSAYRGLGTEAFF. CDR3 DNA sequence: TGCAGCGCTTACAGGGGGCTCGGCACTGAAGCTTTCTTT.

In regard to this clonotype: One junction end disagrees with the germline gene, perhaps due to a read error. This chain joins TRBV4-1 and TRBJ2-2; D call uncertain. Germline V lookup: CDR1 MGHRA, CDR2 YSYEKL. This CDR3 region has 15 residues. The CDR3: CASSLKFANTGELFF. In DNA, the CDR3 is TGTGCCAGCAGCCTCAAGTTCGCGAACACCGGGGAGCTGTTTTTT.

This clonotype was detected only a few times. The CDR3 loop is CASSEAVVHEQYF. CDR3 coding DNA: TGTGCCAGCAGTGAAGCGGTAGTACACGAGCAGTACTTC. The V and J genes are TRBV6-1 and TRBJ2-7; D is uncertain. In germline, CDR1 is MNHNS, CDR2 SASEGT. CDR3 length: 13 amino acids. The germline V and J ends were trimmed by 0 bases and 5 bases, with 8 bases remaining between them.

The chain employs TRBV2 and TRBJ1-2, with a weak D call TRBD1 (5 bases). V was trimmed by 8 bases and J by 7 bases, leaving 11 bases between them. This CDR3 region has 11 residues. Germline CDR1 SNHLY, CDR2 FYNNEI. The CDR3 is CASRGVAGYTF. CDR3 in DNA: TGTGCCAGCCGGGGGGTGGCTGGCTACACCTTC.

Comment on this clonotype: Germline is not matched at one junction end, which may reflect a read error. This chain joins TRBV13 and TRBJ2-6; possible D gene TRBD2, 5 bases. Germline-derived CDR1 and CDR2 are PRHDT and FYEKMQ (reference sequence). There are 13 residues in the CDR3. This chain's CDR3 is CVSSSGGANVLTF. The CDR3 DNA reads TGTGTCAGCAGCTCGGGAGGGGCCAACGTCCTGACTTTC. The whole variable domain, remainder taken from reference TRBV13 and TRBJ2-6, is AAGVIQSPRHLIKEKRETATLKCYPIPRHDTVYWYQQGPGQDPQFLISFYEKMQSDKGSIPDRFSAQQFSDYHSELNMSSLELGDSALYFCVSSSGGANVLTFGAGSRLTVL.

This clonotype was found many times. The CDR3, as DNA: TGTGCCAGCAGTTTTTTTGACACTGAAGCTTTCTTT. Protein: CASSFFDTEAFF. The chain carries TRBV12-3 or TRBV12-4 and TRBJ1-1, with D unclear. Trimming stripped 3 bases from V and 3 bases from J, with 5 bases between. CDR3 length: 12 residues.

V and J are TRBV7-4 and TRBJ2-7, with 8 positions matching TRBD2. The CDR3 runs to 15 residues. Germline trimming cut 4 bases from V and 2 bases from J; bases unmatched to any gene: 7. Germline values: CDR1 SGHVT, CDR2 SQSDAQ. CDR3 region: CASSSGGGATYEQYF. DNA of the CDR3: TGTGCCAGCAGCTCCGGGGGGGGGGCTACCTACGAGCAGTACTTC.

This chain uses TRBV5-4 with TRBJ1-2; possible D gene TRBD1, 5 bases. The ends were cut back, 4 bases at V and 4 bases at J, with 14 bases in the middle. CDR3 size: 14 residues. The V gene's germline CDR1 is SGHNT and CDR2 YYREEE (reference sequence). The CDR3 coding sequence is TGTGCCAGCAGCGCGTGGGGGGTAACCTATGGCTACACCTTC. Its translation: CASSAWGVTYGYTF.

This chain joins TRBV6-8 and TRBJ1-1; D is uncertain. The CDR3 contains 14 residues. V was clipped by 2 bases and J by 2 bases, with 9 bases between them. CDR1 and CDR2 (germline): MNHGY, SAAAGT. The CDR3 coding sequence is TGTGCCAGCAGTTACCAACATAAAAACACTGAAGCTTTCTTT. This encodes CASSYQHKNTEAFF.

The V and J genes are TRBV27 and TRBJ2-5, with a weak D call TRBD2 (7 bases). The germline V gene has CDR1 MNHEY and CDR2 SMNVEV (reference sequence). Trimming stripped 3 bases from V and 5 bases from J, with 16 bases between. The CDR3 covers 15 residues. CDR3 sequence (DNA): TGTGCCAGCAGTTTGATAGGCGGGGGCGGGGAGACCCAGTACTTC. It codes for CASSLIGGGGETQYF.

The chain has TRBV4-3 and TRBJ2-1, with a weak D call TRBD1 (5 bases). Germline V gives CDR1 LGHNA, CDR2 YSLEER. The CDR3 has 17 amino acids. Trimming took off 3 bases at V and 5 bases at J, with 20 bases between the two ends. CDR3 sequence: CASSHINRFLGDNEQFF. As DNA, the CDR3 is TGCGCCAGCAGCCACATAAACAGGTTCCTTGGGGACAATGAGCAGTTCTTC.

This clonotype was observed at least ten times. The CDR3 nucleotides read TGTGCCAGCAGCCCCAGGGGTTCACCCCTCCACTTT. Amino acids: CASSPRGSPLHF. The genes are TRBV7-2 and TRBJ1-6, with a possible D match to TRBD1 (6 bases). Per the germline V gene, CDR1 is SGHTA and CDR2 is FQGNSA. Trimming cost V 5 bases and J 9 bases, with 8 bases left between them. This CDR3 has 12 residues.

The genes are TRBV2 and TRBJ1-2; tentatively, D is TRBD1 (5 bases). This CDR3 is built from 10 residues. V was trimmed by 4 bases and J by 10 bases, leaving 7 bases between them. Germline V gene data show CDR1 as SNHLY and CDR2 as FYNNEI. The CDR3 region has the DNA TGTGCCAGCAGTGGACAGTTCTACACCTTC. Translation gives CASSGQFYTF.

This clonotype was observed a handful of times. As DNA, the CDR3 is TGTGCCAGCAGTGAAATTGGGACAGGGCTAGGAGCTGAAGCTTTCTTT. This translates into CASSEIGTGLGAEAFF. J is TRBJ1-1 and V is TRBV6-1, with 9 bases fitting TRBD1. Germline loops: CDR1 MNHNS, CDR2 SASEGT. V was pared by 2 bases and J by 6 bases, with 10 bases of the junction left unmatched. The CDR3 length is 16 residues.

The chain combines TRBV12-3 or TRBV12-4 with TRBJ2-5; 8 bases agree with TRBD1. V dropped 6 bases and J dropped 5; count of bases not matched to a gene: 8. The CDR3 runs to 14 residues. The CDR3 nucleotides are TGTGCCAGCAGCCGGGTACAGGGGGAGGAGACCCAGTACTTC. Its protein product is CASSRVQGEETQYF.

The chain couples TRBV27 to TRBJ1-2; 10 bases match TRBD1. Per the germline V gene, CDR1 is MNHEY and CDR2 is SMNVEV (reference sequence). V was pared by 5 bases and J by 7 bases, with 10 bases of the junction left unmatched. The CDR3 sequence is 15 residues long. The CDR3 loop reads CASSDTGTGVSGYTF. CDR3 nucleotide sequence: TGTGCCAGCAGTGACACCGGGACAGGGGTCTCTGGCTACACCTTC.

This clonotype was found many times. This chain joins TRBV7-2 and TRBJ2-1; D is unresolved. Germline loops: CDR1 SGHTA, CDR2 FQGNSA. The V gene lost 1 base and the J gene lost 0 bases, with 10 bases spanning the gap. The CDR3 is 16 residues long. The CDR3 spells CASSLVVRSSYNEQFF. The CDR3 DNA reads as TGTGCCAGCAGCTTAGTGGTCCGGAGCTCCTACAATGAGCAGTTCTTC.

The rearrangement links TRBV5-1 to TRBJ2-1; 8 bases map to TRBD2. Germline V gene data show CDR1 as SGHRS and CDR2 as YFSETQ. CDR3 length: 15 amino acids. With 3 bases clipped from V and 2 bases from J, the junction kept 4 bases outside the gene matches. CDR3 coding DNA: TGCGCCAGCAGCTCGCGGGGGGAGACCTACAATGAGCAGTTCTTC. Amino acids: CASSSRGETYNEQFF. The full variable domain, rest sourced from reference TRBV5-1 and TRBJ2-1, is KAGVTQTPRYLIKTRGQQVTLSCSPISGHRSVSWYQQTPGQGLQFLFEYFSETQRNKGNFPGRFSGRQFSNSRSEMNVSTLELGDSALYLCASSSRGETYNEQFFGPGTRLTVL.